This T cell receptor beta chain was captured in a study of CD8+ T cells in alopecia areata. In germline, CDR1 is LGHNA, CDR2 YSLEER. V lost 5 bases, J lost 3 bases, and 18 bases lay in between. The CDR3 runs 16 residues. RNA was isolated and reverse transcribed to cDNA, the sequencing template. Assay: immunoSEQ multiplex PCR; the TCRdb copy retains only in-frame clones and omits some. The sample has 150,000 or so clones; around 58% are singletons. Lesional scalp punch biopsies and peripheral blood were collected from alopecia areata patients. The TCR originated in a human donor with alopecia areata. This sequence joins TRBV4-3 and TRBJ2-3; D ambiguous. The sample consisted of CD4+ T cells sorted from blood, taken at week 0. CDR3 nucleotide sequence: TGCGCCAGCAGCTCCCGTGCACAGCCCGTTACAGATACGCAGTATTTT. It translates to CASSSRAQPVTDTQYF.